The sequence of this TCR beta chain was determined in a study of blood T cell repertoires in COVID-19. Germline V gene data show CDR1 as LGHNT and CDR2 as FRNRAP. This CDR3 region has 13 residues. J was trimmed by 5 bases and V by 6 bases; bases with no gene match: 0. Original processing notes: Nucleated cell counts were estimated from reference gene primer amplification. The assay was immunoSEQ multiplex PCR, and TCRdb's table has in-frame clones only and misses some. V and J calls and clone size come straight from that table; D and trimming were deduced from the DNA. This sample yields some 240,000 clones, of which approximately 91% are seen a single time; 5.5% to 8% belongs to the top ten.

This sequence originates from a man aged 55 to 70 who had recovered from COVID-19. The rearrangement joins TRBV12-5 to TRBJ2-3; 12 bases align to TRBD2. Sequenced: peripheral blood. CDR3 residues: CASGTSGGDTQYF. The CDR3 DNA reads TGTGCTAGTGGGACTAGCGGGGGAGATACGCAGTATTTT.